This T cell receptor (beta chain) was captured by sequencing in a study of blood T cells in healthy people across ages. Overall study results and limits: The donors' CMV status was not determined, possibly confounding changes in expanded clonotypes. Investigators viewed diversity estimates from one million T cells as underestimates, the study reported.

The V end lost 4 bases, the J end lost 3 bases, and 9 bases lay between the germline ends. This CDR3 contains 13 residues. Concerning this clonotype: What it recognizes is unknown.

PCR was performed a second time for roughly 7 to 11 cycles using a sample-barcoded 5' primer and a J-beta primer mix. TCRdb called the 5' RACE reads again in MiXCR, with one record for every CDR3 protein. The repertoire has under 800,000 distinct CDR3 sequences, 43% of them found once; the top ten carry more than 20%. The sample comprised blood. This clonotype was obtained from a woman between 55 and 75 years old in good health. The chain employs TRBV12-3 or TRBV12-4 and TRBJ1-2; D is undetermined. CDR3 DNA: TGTGCCAGCAGTTCGGGGATTCACTATGGCTACACCTTC. Its protein is CASSSGIHYGYTF.